These 20 T cell receptor beta chains were sequenced from one sample in a study of cytomegalovirus exposure and HLA in healthy donors. The PCR made use of 60 Vbeta and 13 Jbeta primers. Assay used: immunoSEQ multiplex PCR; TCRdb lists only in-frame clones, some missing. In the table there are some 180,000 clones, 65% to 80% of which are singletons. The sample consisted of PBMCs. The origin of the receptors is a woman in her twenties or thirties in good health and CMV-seropositive.

The rearrangement uses TRBV5-1 and TRBJ2-3, with a weak D call TRBD1 (6 bases). Trimming cost V 0 bases and J 0 bases, with 8 bases left between them. Germline CDR1 SGHRS, CDR2 YFSETQ. The length of the CDR3 is 15 residues. The CDR3 is CASSLVGASTDTQYF. The CDR3 region has the DNA TGCGCCAGCAGCTTGGTGGGGGCAAGCACAGATACGCAGTATTTT.

The V call is TRBV19, the J call TRBJ1-5, with D maybe TRBD1 (6 bases). V was clipped by 7 bases and J by 4 bases, with 14 bases between them. CDR1 is LNHDA, CDR2 SQIVND, per germline (reference sequence). The CDR3 runs to 14 residues. This CDR3 reads CASKGDNPNQPQHF. The CDR3 region has the DNA TGTGCCAGTAAGGGGGACAATCCAAATCAGCCCCAGCATTTT.

The rearrangement links TRBV18 to TRBJ2-3, with 11 bases lining up with TRBD2. Germline lookup yields CDR1 KGHSH and CDR2 LQKENI. The CDR3 sequence is 17 residues long. V lost 6 bases to trimming and J lost 0 bases; unmatched junction nucleotides: 8. The CDR3 loop is CASSRSSGGPSTDTQYF. The CDR3 DNA follows: TGTGCCAGCTCTCGTTCTAGCGGGGGGCCAAGCACAGATACGCAGTATTTT. The full variable domain, with the rest looked up from reference TRBV18 and TRBJ2-3, is NAGVMQNPRHLVRRRGQEARLRCSPMKGHSHVYWYRQLPEEGLKFMVYLQKENIIDESGMPKERFSAEFPKEGPSILRIQQVVRGDSAAYFCASSRSSGGPSTDTQYFGPGTRLTVL.

V and J are TRBV7-9 and TRBJ1-4, with 10 positions matching TRBD1. The germline CDR1 and CDR2 sequences are SEHNR and FQNEAQ (reference sequence). Trimming removed 0 bases from V and 4 bases from J; junction bases left unmatched: 2. The CDR3 is 16 amino acids. The CDR3 is CASSLAGTGDNEKLFF. CDR3 in DNA: TGTGCCAGCAGCTTAGCGGGGACAGGGGATAATGAAAAACTGTTTTTT. The full variable domain, with the rest looked up from reference TRBV7-9 and TRBJ1-4, is DTGVSQNPRHKITKRGQNVTFRCDPISEHNRLYWYRQTLGQGPEFLTYFQNEAQLEKSRLLSDRFSAERPKGSFSTLEIQRTEQGDSAMYLCASSLAGTGDNEKLFFGSGTQLSVL.

The chain carries TRBV7-9 and TRBJ1-1; D is undetermined. The CDR3 runs 13 residues. Germline lookup yields CDR1 SEHNR and CDR2 FQNEAQ (reference sequence). V lost 7 bases to trimming and J lost 3 bases, with 12 bases between them. This CDR3 is CASMLTRDTEAFF. In DNA, the CDR3 is TGTGCCAGCATGCTTACGAGGGACACTGAAGCTTTCTTT.

This clone has only a few counts. This chain links TRBV7-6 with TRBJ2-5, with 7 nucleotides matching TRBD1. V shed 2 bases, J shed 2 bases, and the junction held 14 bases outside the gene matches. Germline loops: CDR1 SGHVS, CDR2 FNYEAQ. The CDR3 totals 18 residues. DNA of the CDR3: TGTGCCAGCAGCTTACCCTACAACGGGACAGCCATTCAAGAGACCCAGTACTTC. Protein product: CASSLPYNGTAIQETQYF.

CDR3 region: CSVGLASTDTQYF. The CDR3 nucleotides read TGCAGCGTTGGGCTAGCGAGCACAGATACGCAGTATTTT. The chain joins TRBV29-1 to TRBJ2-3; weak D call: TRBD2 (6 bases). The germline V gene has CDR1 SQVTM and CDR2 ANQGSEA. V lost 4 bases, J lost 0 bases, and 8 bases lay in between. This CDR3 spans 13 amino acids.

The rearrangement uses TRBV28 and TRBJ1-2, with D maybe TRBD1 (5 bases). CDR1 is MDHEN and CDR2 is SYDVKM in the germline V gene. The CDR3 has 15 residues. Trimming stripped 6 bases from V and 3 bases from J, with 17 bases between. CDR3 region: CASRVRAGPDYGYTF. The CDR3 nucleotides are TGTGCCAGCAGAGTACGGGCAGGGCCAGACTATGGCTACACCTTC.

This clone was detected only a few times. The chain is built from TRBV5-1 and TRBJ2-1; TRBD2 matches at 7 bases. Germline values: CDR1 SGHRS, CDR2 YFSETQ. The CDR3 runs 14 residues. V lost 8 bases, J lost 4 bases, and 9 bases stayed unmatched. CDR3 protein: CASRLAATYNEQFF. The CDR3 nucleotides read TGCGCCAGTCGGCTAGCGGCCACTTACAATGAGCAGTTCTTC.

This chain connects TRBV7-3 to TRBJ2-7; tentative D call: TRBD2 (5 bases). CDR1 SGHTA and CDR2 FQGTGA come from the germline V gene. CDR3 length equals 14 residues. V was clipped by 1 base and J by 5 bases, with 12 bases between them. CDR3 nucleotides: TGTGCCAGCAGCTTAAGCGGGTCTGGCGACGAGCAGTACTTC. This translates into CASSLSGSGDEQYF.

There are a few counts of this clone. The chain is built from TRBV7-3 and TRBJ2-1, with TRBD2 matching over 10 bases. Per germline, CDR1 SGHTA and CDR2 FQGTGA. The J segment lost 9 bases and the V segment lost 5 bases, leaving 4 bases of the junction unmatched. This CDR3 is 13 amino acids long. CDR3 DNA sequence: TGTGCCAGCAGCCCCAGCGGGGGGGGTGAGCAGTTCTTC. Amino acid sequence: CASSPSGGGEQFF.

The chain employs TRBV15 and TRBJ1-2, with 8 bases lining up with TRBD1. Trimming took 3 bases from V and 8 from J; bases not matched to a gene: 14. Germline CDR1 reads LNHNV; CDR2 reads YYDKDF (reference sequence). The CDR3 length is 16 residues. CDR3 residues: CATSRETGQGLGGYTF. CDR3 DNA sequence: TGTGCCACCAGCAGGGAAACCGGACAGGGTTTGGGCGGCTACACCTTC.

The chain has TRBV30 and TRBJ2-5, with TRBD1 matching over 8 bases. The junction had 11 bases not matched to a gene; V was cut back by 5 bases and J by 6 bases. CDR3 length: 14 residues. Germline V CDR1 and CDR2: GTSNPN, SVGIG (reference sequence). CDR3 region: CAWDSDRGGKTQYF. The CDR3 DNA sequence: TGTGCCTGGGATTCCGACAGGGGAGGAAAGACCCAGTACTTC.

The chain uses TRBV6-1 and TRBJ1-5, with D unresolved. The CDR3 extends over 15 amino acids. The V and J ends lost 0 bases and 6 bases respectively, with 12 bases between them. In germline, CDR1 is MNHNS, CDR2 SASEGT. The CDR3 reads CASSEAAGRGQPQHF. CDR3 DNA sequence: TGTGCCAGCAGTGAAGCGGCGGGCCGTGGTCAGCCCCAGCATTTT.

The chain joins TRBV12-1 to TRBJ2-7; the listed D gene, TRBD1, was not tested against the DNA. TRBV12-1 is reported as a pseudogene. The CDR3 has 15 residues. The CDR3 here is CASSFTGQGSDEQYF. The CDR3 region has the DNA TGTGCCAGCAGCTTCACCGGACAGGGGTCAGACGAGCAGTACTTC.

This sequence joins TRBV21-1 and TRBJ1-4. TRBV21-1 is labeled a pseudogene. The CDR3 totals 16 residues. The CDR3, as DNA: TGTGCCAGCAGCCCAAAGAAGAGGAACGGTAATGAAAAACTGTTTTTT. Amino acids: CASSPKKRNGNEKLFF.

The chain has TRBV5-5 and TRBJ1-4; D unclear. CDR1 and CDR2 from the germline V gene are SGHKS and YYEKEE (reference sequence). This CDR3 comprises 14 residues. Trimming stripped 1 base from V and 8 bases from J, with 12 bases between. The CDR3 bases are TGTGCCAGCAGCTTGTCCGGGAGGAACGAAAAACTGTTTTTT. This sequence encodes CASSLSGRNEKLFF.

There are a few counts of this clone. The chain uses TRBV18 and TRBJ2-2; tentative D call: TRBD2 (6 bases). CDR3 length equals 13 residues. The V gene lost 2 bases and the J gene lost 5 bases, with 6 bases spanning the gap. Per germline, CDR1 KGHSH and CDR2 LQKENI. This CDR3 reads CASSPGGTGELFF. The CDR3 region has the DNA TGTGCCAGCTCACCAGGGGGGACCGGGGAGCTGTTTTTT.

This rearrangement joins TRBV4-2 to TRBJ2-1, with 11 positions matching TRBD2. This CDR3 is 16 amino acids long. The V gene end was trimmed by 0 bases and the J gene end by 4 bases; junction bases not matched to a gene: 2. Germline-derived CDR1 and CDR2 are LGHNA and YNFKEQ. CDR3 DNA sequence: TGTGCCAGCAGCCAAGATGGGACTAGCGGATACAATGAGCAGTTCTTC. Translating it yields CASSQDGTSGYNEQFF.

This clone was found once. The chain has TRBV5-1 and TRBJ2-5, with D tentatively TRBD1 (5 bases). V lost 1 base, J lost 0 bases, and 10 bases lay in between. This CDR3 spans 15 amino acids. The germline V gene has CDR1 SGHRS and CDR2 YFSETQ. CDR3 sequence reads: CASSLSGRDQETQYF. DNA of the CDR3: TGCGCCAGCAGCTTGTCGGGCAGGGACCAAGAGACCCAGTACTTC. Full variable domain (remainder filled in from reference TRBV5-1 and TRBJ2-5): KAGVTQTPRYLIKTRGQQVTLSCSPISGHRSVSWYQQTPGQGLQFLFEYFSETQRNKGNFPGRFSGRQFSNSRSEMNVSTLELGDSALYLCASSLSGRDQETQYFGPGTRLLVL.